This T cell receptor beta chain was observed in a study of blood T cell repertoires in COVID-19. In the study overall: Acute and convalescent COVID-19 samples came from the United States, Italy and Spain. Nucleic acid was either cDNA or gDNA, and it came from T cells, B-cell-depleted T cells, or PBMCs.

Only in-frame clones appear in the TCRdb table, and some are missing; sequencing was by immunoSEQ multiplex PCR. This sample yields about 94,000 clones, of which about 80% are seen a single time; less than 20% belongs to the top ten. V lost 4 bases, J lost 4 bases, and 14 bases lay in between. Germline assignment: CDR1 KGHSH and CDR2 LQKENI. The CDR3 runs to 15 residues. The receptor was isolated from a woman aged 80 or over with acute or convalescent COVID-19. The sequenced sample was peripheral blood. The rearrangement uses TRBV18 and TRBJ1-5; D call uncertain. CDR3 nucleotide sequence: TGTGCCAGCTCACTCAAAACTCCCCCGAATCAGCCCCAGCATTTT. The encoded protein is CASSLKTPPNQPQHF.